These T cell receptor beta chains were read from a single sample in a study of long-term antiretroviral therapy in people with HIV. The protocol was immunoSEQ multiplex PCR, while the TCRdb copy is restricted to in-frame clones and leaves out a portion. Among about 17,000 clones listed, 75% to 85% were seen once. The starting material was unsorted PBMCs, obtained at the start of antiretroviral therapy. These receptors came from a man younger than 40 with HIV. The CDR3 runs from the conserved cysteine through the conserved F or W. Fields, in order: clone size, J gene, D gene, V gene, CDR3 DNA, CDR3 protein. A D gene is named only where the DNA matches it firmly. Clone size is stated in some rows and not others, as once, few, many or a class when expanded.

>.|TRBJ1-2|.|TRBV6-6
TGTGCCAGCAGTTCCCTCGGGCAGGGGTATGGCTACACCTTC
CASSSLGQGYGYTF
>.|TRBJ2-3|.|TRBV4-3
TGCGCCAGCAGCCTGTTTTTAGAGATTAGCACAGATACGCAGTATTTT
CASSLFLEISTDTQYF
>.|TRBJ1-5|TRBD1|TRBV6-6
TGTGCCAGCAGTTTCTCGACAGGGAATCAGCCCCAGCATTTT
CASSFSTGNQPQHF
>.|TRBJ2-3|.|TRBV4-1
TGCGCCAGCAGCCAAGAGCGGTCTCAAGATACGCAGTATTTT
CASSQERSQDTQYF
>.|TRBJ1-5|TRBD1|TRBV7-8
TGTGCCAGCAGCCCGAAATTCCGGGACAGGGGTTCCTTAATAAATCAGCCCCAGCATTTT
CASSPKFRDRGSLINQPQHF
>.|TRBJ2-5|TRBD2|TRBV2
TGTGCCAGCAACCCGCCTTCACTAGCGGGAGTTCAAGAGACCCAGTACTTC
CASNPPSLAGVQETQYF
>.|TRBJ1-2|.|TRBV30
TGTGCCTGGAGTGTAGCGGGGGGCGAGGGTTACTATGGCTACACCTTC
CAWSVAGGEGYYGYTF
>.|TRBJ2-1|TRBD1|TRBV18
TGTGCCAGCTCACCACCGTTTGCAGGGGGCGGGCAGTTCTTC
CASSPPFAGGGQFF
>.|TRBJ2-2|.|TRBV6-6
TGTGCCAGCAGTTCGGGACTCAACACCGGGGAGCTGTTTTTT
CASSSGLNTGELFF
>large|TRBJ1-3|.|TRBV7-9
TGTGCCAGCACCACGGACGGGTTCTCTGGAAACACCATATATTTT
CASTTDGFSGNTIYF
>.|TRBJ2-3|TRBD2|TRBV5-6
TGTGCCAGCAGCTTGGGGAGCGGGGGGGCATCAGATACGCAGTATTTT
CASSLGSGGASDTQYF
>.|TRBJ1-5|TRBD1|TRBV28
TGTGCCAGCAGTTTGTGGACAGGGGGCATTCAGCCCCAGCATTTT
CASSLWTGGIQPQHF
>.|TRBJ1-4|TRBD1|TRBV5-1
TGCGCCAGCAGCTCCCATGGACAGGCGGAAAAACTGTTTTTT
CASSSHGQAEKLFF
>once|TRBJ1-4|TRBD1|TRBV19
TGTGCCAGTAGTAGTTCAGGGGGCGCGGATGAAAAACTGTTTTTT
CASSSSGGADEKLFF
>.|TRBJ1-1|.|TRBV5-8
TGTGCCAGCAGCTTGCACGGTGCGGGCACTGAAGCTTTCTTT
CASSLHGAGTEAFF
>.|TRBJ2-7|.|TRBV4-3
TGCGCCAGCAGCCAAGTTTTTAAAAGGGGGTTTCGGGACGAGCAGTACTTC
CASSQVFKRGFRDEQYF